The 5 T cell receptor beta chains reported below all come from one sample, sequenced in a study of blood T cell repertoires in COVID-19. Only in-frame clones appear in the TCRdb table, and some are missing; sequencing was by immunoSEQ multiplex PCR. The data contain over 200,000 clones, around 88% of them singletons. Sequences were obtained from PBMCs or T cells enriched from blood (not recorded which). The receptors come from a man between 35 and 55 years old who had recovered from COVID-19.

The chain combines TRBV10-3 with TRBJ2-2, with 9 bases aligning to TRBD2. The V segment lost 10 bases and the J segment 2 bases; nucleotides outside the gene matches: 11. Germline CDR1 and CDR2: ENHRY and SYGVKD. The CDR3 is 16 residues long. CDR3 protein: CATKPGLASNTGELFF. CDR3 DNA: TGTGCCACTAAACCGGGACTAGCTTCCAACACCGGGGAGCTGTTTTTT.

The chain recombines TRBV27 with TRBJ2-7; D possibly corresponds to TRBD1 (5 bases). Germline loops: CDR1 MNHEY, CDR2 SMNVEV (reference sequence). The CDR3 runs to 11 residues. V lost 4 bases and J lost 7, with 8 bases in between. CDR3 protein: CASSYGQEQYF. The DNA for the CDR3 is TGTGCCAGCAGTTACGGACAAGAGCAGTACTTC.

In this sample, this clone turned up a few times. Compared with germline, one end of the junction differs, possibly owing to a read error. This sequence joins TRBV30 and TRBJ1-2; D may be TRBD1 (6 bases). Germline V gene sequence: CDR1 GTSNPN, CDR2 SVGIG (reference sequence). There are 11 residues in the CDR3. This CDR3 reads CAWTWSDRLSF. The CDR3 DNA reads TGTGCCTGGACCTGGTCGGACAGACTAAGTTTC.

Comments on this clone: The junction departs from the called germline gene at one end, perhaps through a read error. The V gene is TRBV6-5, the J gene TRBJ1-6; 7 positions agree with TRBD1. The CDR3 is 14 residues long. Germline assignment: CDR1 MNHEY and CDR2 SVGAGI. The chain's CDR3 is CASGTAIYNPPLHF. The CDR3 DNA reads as TGTGCCAGCGGGACAGCCATTTATAATCCACCCCTCCACTTT.

The CDR3 protein is CASSRTGGTGANVLTF. As DNA, the CDR3 is TGTGCCAGCAGTAGAACAGGGGGTACTGGGGCCAACGTCCTGACTTTC. The chain recombines TRBV5-4 with TRBJ2-6; 8 bases fit TRBD1. CDR1 and CDR2 (germline): SGHNT, YYREEE (reference sequence). This CDR3 region has 16 residues. V trimming: 5 bases; J trimming: 2 bases; junction bases outside the gene matches: 6.